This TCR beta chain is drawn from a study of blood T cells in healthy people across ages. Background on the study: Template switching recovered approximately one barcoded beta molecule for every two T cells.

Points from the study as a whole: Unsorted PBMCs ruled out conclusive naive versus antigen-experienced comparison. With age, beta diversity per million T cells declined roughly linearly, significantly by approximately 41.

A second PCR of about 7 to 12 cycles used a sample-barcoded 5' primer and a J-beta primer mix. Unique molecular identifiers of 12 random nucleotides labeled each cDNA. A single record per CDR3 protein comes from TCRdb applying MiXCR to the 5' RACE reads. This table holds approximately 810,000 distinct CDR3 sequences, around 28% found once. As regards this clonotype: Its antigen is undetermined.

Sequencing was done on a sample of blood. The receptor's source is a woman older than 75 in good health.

CDR3 loop: CASSMRGNGYTF. The CDR3, as DNA: TGTGCCAGTAGTATGAGGGGCAATGGCTACACCTTC. The chain carries TRBV19 and TRBJ1-2; D is possibly TRBD1 (5 bases). Germline loops: CDR1 LNHDA, CDR2 SQIVND (reference sequence). The CDR3 is made up of 12 amino acids. V was cut by 3 bases and J by 6 bases, with 8 bases left in between.